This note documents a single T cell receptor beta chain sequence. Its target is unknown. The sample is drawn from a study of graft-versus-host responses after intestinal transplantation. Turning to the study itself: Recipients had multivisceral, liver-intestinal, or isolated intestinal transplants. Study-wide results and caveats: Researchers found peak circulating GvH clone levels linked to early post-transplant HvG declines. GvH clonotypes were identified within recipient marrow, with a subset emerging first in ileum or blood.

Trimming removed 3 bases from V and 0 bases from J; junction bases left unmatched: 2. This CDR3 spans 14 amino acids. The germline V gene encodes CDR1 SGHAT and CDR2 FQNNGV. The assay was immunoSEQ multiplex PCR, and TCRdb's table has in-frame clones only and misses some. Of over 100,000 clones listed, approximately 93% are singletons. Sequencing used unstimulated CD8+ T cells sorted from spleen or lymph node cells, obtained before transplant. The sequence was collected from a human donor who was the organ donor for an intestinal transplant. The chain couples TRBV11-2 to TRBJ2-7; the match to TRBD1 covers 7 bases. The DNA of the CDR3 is TGTGCCAGCAGCTTGACAGGGCCCTCCTACGAGCAGTACTTC. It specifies CASSLTGPSYEQYF.